This T cell receptor beta chain was obtained from a study of cytomegalovirus exposure and HLA in healthy donors. Of note for this clone: Germline is not matched at one junction end, which may reflect a read error.

The V gene's germline CDR1 is SQVTM and CDR2 ANQGSEA. The CDR3 sequence is 13 residues long. The PCR had 60 Vbeta and 13 Jbeta primers. The protocol was immunoSEQ multiplex PCR, while the TCRdb copy is restricted to in-frame clones and leaves out a portion. The sample holds more than 140,000 clones, around three fifths seen once. The sequencing input was PBMCs. The source is a woman in her thirties in good health and CMV-seropositive. This sequence joins TRBV29-1 and TRBJ1-2; TRBD1 might be the D (5 bases). The CDR3 region is CSVEALGLRGYTF. For the CDR3, the DNA is TGCAGCGTGGAAGCCCTGGGACTCCGCGGCTACACCTTC.